The 30 T cell receptor beta chains presented below share a single source sample, sequenced in a study of T cell responses to AZD1222 COVID-19 vaccine. Data came from immunoSEQ multiplex PCR; TCRdb stores just in-frame clones and leaves some out. The sample consists of around 120,000 clones, just over 85% of them appearing once. The material was peripheral blood, obtained on day 0 of MenACWY control vaccination. The receptors originated from an adult in good health.

This rearrangement joins TRBV2 to TRBJ1-3, with D perhaps matching TRBD1 (5 bases). The CDR3 runs 15 residues. Trimming removed 7 bases at V and 0 bases at J, with 13 bases between. From germline, CDR1 is SNHLY and CDR2 FYNNEI. For the CDR3, the DNA is TGTGCCAGCACTACGGGACGGAGCTCTGGAAACACCATATATTTT. This sequence encodes CASTTGRSSGNTIYF.

The chain's CDR3 is CASLGAGSNYGYTF. As DNA, the CDR3 is TGTGCCAGCTTGGGGGCAGGGTCAAACTATGGCTACACCTTC. This chain uses TRBV6-5 with TRBJ1-2, with D possibly matching TRBD1 (6 bases). Trimming removed 8 bases from V and 2 bases from J, with 15 bases in between. The germline V gene has CDR1 MNHEY and CDR2 SVGAGI. The CDR3 runs to 14 residues.

The chain is built from TRBV9 and TRBJ2-3, with 11 positions matching TRBD2. V shed 2 bases and J 0 bases; nucleotides not matched to a gene: 8. CDR1 and CDR2 (germline): SGDLS, YYNGEE. CDR3 length: 18 amino acids. CDR3 protein: CASSVYPRTSGSTDTQYF. The DNA for the CDR3 is TGTGCCAGCAGCGTCTACCCCCGGACTAGCGGGAGCACAGATACGCAGTATTTT.

CDR3 sequence: CASSSGVSGANVLTF. CDR3 bases: TGTGCCAGCAGCTCCGGGGTCTCTGGGGCCAACGTCCTGACTTTC. The genes are TRBV28 and TRBJ2-6, with D possibly TRBD2 on 5 matching bases. There are 15 residues in the CDR3. Trimming shortened V by 6 bases and J by 0 bases, and 9 bases separated the two germline ends. Germline V gene data show CDR1 as MDHEN and CDR2 as SYDVKM.

V is TRBV5-1 and J is TRBJ2-2, with D perhaps matching TRBD2 (6 bases). Germline V lookup: CDR1 SGHRS, CDR2 YFSETQ. V lost 3 bases and J 4 bases, leaving 13 bases between the germline ends. The CDR3 runs to 15 residues. The CDR3 sequence is CASSSTSLVTGELFF. The CDR3 coding sequence is TGCGCCAGCAGCTCTACTAGCCTTGTCACCGGGGAGCTGTTTTTT. Combining the CDR3 with reference TRBV5-1 and TRBJ2-2 gives the whole variable domain KAGVTQTPRYLIKTRGQQVTLSCSPISGHRSVSWYQQTPGQGLQFLFEYFSETQRNKGNFPGRFSGRQFSNSRSEMNVSTLELGDSALYLCASSSTSLVTGELFFGEGSRLTVL.

The chain uses TRBV6-5 and TRBJ1-4; 8 nucleotides agree with TRBD1. Germline loops: CDR1 MNHEY, CDR2 SVGAGI. The CDR3 spans 14 residues. The V and J ends lost 6 bases and 7 bases, in that order; junction bases with no gene match: 7. The CDR3 loop reads CASSPDRGFEKLFF. CDR3 coding DNA: TGTGCCAGCAGCCCCGACAGGGGTTTTGAAAAACTGTTTTTT.

J is TRBJ2-3 and V is TRBV30, with D unclear. The CDR3 spans 17 residues. Germline loops: CDR1 GTSNPN, CDR2 SVGIG (reference sequence). Trimming removed 2 bases at V and 1 base at J, with 19 bases between. The CDR3 loop reads CAWSYADSSTGTDTQYF. The CDR3 DNA sequence: TGTGCCTGGAGTTACGCCGACTCCTCAACGGGCACAGATACGCAGTATTTT. Together with reference TRBV30 and TRBJ2-3, the CDR3 gives the full variable domain: SQTIHQWPATLVQPVGSPLSLECTVEGTSNPNLYWYRQAAGRGLQLLFYSVGIGQISSEVPQNLSASRPQDRQFILSSKKLLLSDSGFYLCAWSYADSSTGTDTQYFGPGTRLTVL.

This sequence joins TRBV18 and TRBJ2-3, with 8 bases that match TRBD1. With V trimmed by 3 bases and J by 2 bases, 1 base remained unmatched. The germline V gene encodes CDR1 KGHSH and CDR2 LQKENI. CDR3 size: 14 residues. The CDR3 sequence is CASSPGQVTDTQYF. In DNA, the CDR3 is TGTGCCAGCTCACCGGGACAGGTCACAGATACGCAGTATTTT. The whole variable domain, filled in from reference TRBV18 and TRBJ2-3, reads NAGVMQNPRHLVRRRGQEARLRCSPMKGHSHVYWYRQLPEEGLKFMVYLQKENIIDESGMPKERFSAEFPKEGPSILRIQQVVRGDSAAYFCASSPGQVTDTQYFGPGTRLTVL.

V gene TRBV5-4 combines with J gene TRBJ2-1, with 7 bases matching TRBD2. The CDR3 loop spans 15 amino acids. Germline-derived CDR1 and CDR2 are SGHNT and YYREEE (reference sequence). Unmatched junction bases numbered 9, after V lost 4 bases and J lost 5 bases. In DNA, the CDR3 is TGTGCCAGCAGCAGGAGGGAGGGGCTACACAATGAGCAGTTCTTC. Amino acid sequence: CASSRREGLHNEQFF.

This rearrangement joins TRBV5-4 to TRBJ2-5; 9 bases are a match to TRBD1. The CDR3 covers 14 residues. The V gene's germline CDR1 is SGHNT and CDR2 YYREEE (reference sequence). The V and J ends lost 4 bases and 5 bases, in that order; junction bases with no gene match: 6. The CDR3, as DNA: TGTGCCAGCAGCCCGGGACAGGGACGGGAGACCCAGTACTTC. This codes for CASSPGQGRETQYF.

The genes are TRBV29-1 and TRBJ1-2, with TRBD1 identical over 7 bases. The CDR3 extends over 14 amino acids. V was pared by 4 bases and J by 4 bases, with 9 bases of the junction left unmatched. Germline CDR1 reads SQVTM; CDR2 reads ANQGSEA. The CDR3 DNA sequence: TGCAGCGTTGCTCCTACCGGGACAGTCTATGGCTACACCTTC. Protein: CSVAPTGTVYGYTF.

The rearrangement joins TRBV7-3 to TRBJ2-1; D remains ambiguous. The germline V and J ends were trimmed by 1 base and 7 bases, with 17 bases remaining between them. Germline values: CDR1 SGHTA, CDR2 FQGTGA. The CDR3 length is 16 residues. Here the CDR3 reads CASSLNTGPAPNEQFF. The CDR3 bases are TGTGCCAGCAGCTTAAACACCGGGCCCGCACCTAATGAGCAGTTCTTC. The complete variable domain, with remaining parts taken from reference TRBV7-3 and TRBJ2-1, reads GAGVSQTPSNKVTEKGKYVELRCDPISGHTALYWYRQSLGQGPEFLIYFQGTGAADDSGLPNDRFFAVRPEGSVSTLKIQRTERGDSAVYLCASSLNTGPAPNEQFFGPGTRLTVL.

V usage is TRBV29-1 and J usage is TRBJ1-2; 8 bases fit TRBD1. J lost 5 bases, V lost 7 bases, and 9 bases had no gene match. The length of the CDR3 is 13 residues. CDR1 and CDR2 from the germline V gene are SQVTM and ANQGSEA. The CDR3 nucleotides are TGCAGCGGGATTCCGACAGGGGAGTATGGCTACACCTTC. Its translation is CSGIPTGEYGYTF.

This sequence joins TRBV18 and TRBJ1-3; D is unresolved. The germline V gene has CDR1 KGHSH and CDR2 LQKENI. This CDR3 comprises 12 residues. V was shortened by 3 bases and J by 4 bases, with 4 bases between the two germline ends. The DNA for the CDR3 is TGTGCCAGCTCACCTTCCGGAAACACCATATATTTT. The encoded protein is CASSPSGNTIYF.

The count of this clone is one. The chain combines TRBV5-1 with TRBJ2-7; maybe TRBD1 (6 bases). Germline-derived CDR1 and CDR2 are SGHRS and YFSETQ. The CDR3 has 17 amino acids. The V gene lost 4 bases and the J gene lost 0 bases, with 20 bases spanning the gap. CDR3 residues: CASSLTPGHLSSYEQYF. CDR3 nucleotides: TGCGCCAGCAGCCTAACCCCGGGACATCTGAGCTCCTACGAGCAGTACTTC.

This clone came up once. The rearrangement links TRBV9 to TRBJ2-7, with 10 nucleotides matching TRBD2. Germline CDR1 and CDR2: SGDLS and YYNGEE. This CDR3 is 16 amino acids long. The junction had 8 bases not matched to a gene; V was cut back by 3 bases and J by 2 bases. The CDR3 region is CASSETSGSGTYEQYF. For the CDR3, the DNA is TGTGCCAGCAGCGAGACTAGCGGGTCCGGTACCTACGAGCAGTACTTC.

The chain uses TRBV7-9 and TRBJ2-2, with 7 positions matching TRBD1. The germline V gene has CDR1 SEHNR and CDR2 FQNEAQ (reference sequence). Trimming removed 7 bases from V and 4 bases from J; junction bases left unmatched: 6. The CDR3 covers 14 residues. CDR3 sequence: CASTTGVGTGELFF. The DNA of the CDR3 is TGTGCCAGCACCACAGGGGTCGGCACCGGGGAGCTGTTTTTT.

With respect to this clone: Other DNA variants within this sample encode the same CDR3. The chain has TRBV5-1 and TRBJ1-3; 11 nucleotides match TRBD1. Germline trimming cut 4 bases from V and 2 bases from J; bases unmatched to any gene: 2. Germline-derived CDR1 and CDR2 are SGHRS and YFSETQ. The CDR3 length is 15 residues. The CDR3 bases are TGCGCCAGCAGCCTGGGACAGGGGGCTGGAAACACCATATATTTT. Its translation is CASSLGQGAGNTIYF.

The DNA for the CDR3 is TGTGCCAGCAGTGATGGCGGGGGACAGCCCCAGCATTTT. It yields the protein CASSDGGGQPQHF. The genes are TRBV2 and TRBJ1-5, with a weak D call TRBD1 (5 bases). CDR3 size: 13 residues. V lost 3 bases and J lost 7, with 10 bases in between. The germline gives CDR1 SNHLY, CDR2 FYNNEI. Complete variable domain (other parts from reference TRBV2 and TRBJ1-5): EPEVTQTPSHQVTQMGQEVILRCVPISNHLYFYWYRQILGQKVEFLVSFYNNEISEKSEIFDDQFSVERPDGSNFTLKIRSTKLEDSAMYFCASSDGGGQPQHFGDGTRLSIL.

The genes are TRBV11-2 and TRBJ2-7, with D maybe TRBD2 (7 bases). The germline CDR1 and CDR2 sequences are SGHAT and FQNNGV. This CDR3 spans 15 amino acids. V was trimmed by 5 bases and J by 4 bases, leaving 18 bases between them. CDR3 sequence (DNA): TGTGCCAGCAGCCCAAGGGGGGGAGGAGGTTACGAGCAGTACTTC. Its protein product is CASSPRGGGGYEQYF.

The chain couples TRBV11-3 to TRBJ2-3, with 12 bases that match TRBD2. J was trimmed by 5 bases and V by 4 bases; bases with no gene match: 1. Germline loops: CDR1 SGHNT, CDR2 YENEEA. There are 14 residues in the CDR3. CDR3: CASSSGLAGDTQYF. The DNA of the CDR3 is TGTGCCAGCAGCTCGGGACTAGCGGGAGATACGCAGTATTTT.

V and J are TRBV6-5 and TRBJ1-1; D is uncertain. V was shortened by 0 bases and J by 7 bases, with 18 bases between the two germline ends. There are 16 residues in the CDR3. Germline V gene sequence: CDR1 MNHEY, CDR2 SVGAGI. The CDR3 is CASSYSLLRGRNEAFF. The CDR3, as DNA: TGTGCCAGCAGTTACTCCCTGCTACGGGGAAGAAATGAAGCTTTCTTT.

V gene TRBV5-1 combines with J gene TRBJ2-7; 13 bases are shared with TRBD2. The CDR3 extends over 18 amino acids. After removal of 4 bases from V and 2 bases from J, the junction contained 12 bases not matched to a gene. CDR1 is SGHRS, CDR2 YFSETQ, per germline. CDR3 protein: CASSPTMGLAGLAYEQYF. The CDR3 DNA reads TGCGCCAGCAGCCCTACCATGGGACTAGCGGGGCTAGCCTACGAGCAGTACTTC.

J is TRBJ2-1 and V is TRBV7-6, with TRBD2 identical over 12 bases. Germline loops: CDR1 SGHVS, CDR2 FNYEAQ. V trimming: 2 bases; J trimming: 4 bases; junction bases outside the gene matches: 6. The CDR3 totals 17 residues. The CDR3 region is CASSLPSGRVSYNEQFF. The CDR3 DNA follows: TGTGCCAGCAGCTTACCTAGCGGGAGGGTTTCGTACAATGAGCAGTTCTTC.

The chain combines TRBV28 with TRBJ2-6, with a weak D call TRBD2 (6 bases). CDR1 and CDR2 (germline): MDHEN, SYDVKM. This CDR3 comprises 16 residues. V gave up 5 bases and J gave up 6 bases, with 17 bases separating them. The CDR3 DNA is TGTGCCAGCAGTCCCCCGCCCGGGGGTGAGGCCAACGTCCTGACTTTC. Protein sequence: CASSPPPGGEANVLTF.

With respect to this clone: Other DNA sequences of this sample code for an identical CDR3. V gene TRBV5-1 combines with J gene TRBJ1-2, with D maybe TRBD1 (5 bases). CDR3 length: 13 residues. CDR1 SGHRS and CDR2 YFSETQ come from the germline V gene. Between the trimmed V and J ends, which lost 0 bases and 5 bases, there was a span of 8 bases. CDR3 nucleotide sequence: TGCGCCAGCAGCTTGGGACAGCTTTATGGCTACACCTTC. It is translated as CASSLGQLYGYTF.

The table lists this clone with a few counts. CDR3 loop: CASSSNRQTYEQYF. As DNA, the CDR3 is TGTGCCAGCAGTTCTAACAGACAAACCTACGAGCAGTACTTC. This sequence joins TRBV27 and TRBJ2-7; D is unclear. The V gene's germline CDR1 is MNHEY and CDR2 SMNVEV (reference sequence). V was trimmed by 4 bases and J by 2 bases, leaving 12 bases between them. The CDR3 runs to 14 residues.

V and J are TRBV9 and TRBJ1-2; D is ambiguous. The germline V and J ends were trimmed by 0 bases and 7 bases, with 7 bases remaining between them. The germline gives CDR1 SGDLS, CDR2 YYNGEE. The CDR3 contains 12 residues. The CDR3 DNA is TGTGCCAGCAGCGTAGCAACACCTGGCTACACCTTC. Its translation is CASSVATPGYTF.

J is TRBJ2-3 and V is TRBV30; 7 bases line up with TRBD2. V lost 0 bases, J lost 9 bases, and 9 bases stayed unmatched. CDR3 length: 14 amino acids. Germline CDR1 is GTSNPN and CDR2 is SVGIG (reference sequence). CDR3 coding DNA: TGTGCCTGGAGTGTTTCGGCGGGAGTCTCAACGCAGTATTTT. Protein product: CAWSVSAGVSTQYF.

V is TRBV4-1 and J is TRBJ1-1; D gene ambiguous. The germline CDR1 and CDR2 sequences are MGHRA and YSYEKL. This CDR3 spans 15 amino acids. The V end was cut by 3 bases, the J end by 2 bases, with 13 bases between. As DNA, the CDR3 is TGCGCCAGCAGCCATTCCGCAGCGCGTAACACTGAAGCTTTCTTT. Protein product: CASSHSAARNTEAFF.